These T cell receptor beta chains were read from a single sample in a study of OX40 agonist ivuxolimab in advanced cancers. Assay used: immunoSEQ multiplex PCR; TCRdb lists only in-frame clones, some missing. This table has tens of thousands of clones, 85% to 95% appearing once. Sequences were derived from CD4+ or CD8+ T cells sorted from blood, sampled in a trial of the OX40 agonist ivuxolimab. The receptors derive from an adult with an advanced solid tumor such as melanoma, head and neck, liver or kidney cancer. CDR3s include the opening cysteine and the closing phenylalanine or tryptophan. The D gene is left open where the match is weak. For some rows the clone size is stated as once, few or many, or as a class when expanded; others skip it.

J gene: TRBJ2-2; clone size: -; V gene: TRBV4-3; D gene: -; CDR3 protein: CASSQSGTGELFF; CDR3 DNA: TGCGCCAGCAGCCAATCTGGAACCGGGGAGCTGTTTTTT
J gene: TRBJ1-2; clone size: -; V gene: TRBV11-2; D gene: -; CDR3 protein: CASSLARGNYGYTF; CDR3 DNA: TGTGCCAGCAGCTTAGCCAGGGGCAACTATGGCTACACCTTC
J gene: TRBJ2-3; clone size: -; V gene: TRBV7-3; D gene: -; CDR3 protein: CASSLTLAGRRADTQYF; CDR3 DNA: TGTGCCAGCAGCTTAACCCTGGCGGGGAGGAGAGCGGATACGCAGTATTTT
J gene: TRBJ1-1; clone size: once; V gene: TRBV4-2; D gene: -; CDR3 protein: CASSPQGRTEAFF; CDR3 DNA: TGTGCCAGCAGCCCTCAGGGGCGGACTGAAGCTTTCTTT
J gene: TRBJ1-2; clone size: -; V gene: TRBV4-1; D gene: -; CDR3 protein: CASSHQASPQGYTF; CDR3 DNA: TGCGCCAGCAGCCACCAGGCCAGCCCCCAAGGCTACACCTTC
J gene: TRBJ2-1; clone size: -; V gene: TRBV14; D gene: TRBD2; CDR3 protein: CASSHRLAGGRLEQFF; CDR3 DNA: TGTGCCAGCAGCCACCGACTAGCGGGAGGGAGATTGGAGCAGTTCTTC
J gene: TRBJ2-7; clone size: -; V gene: TRBV7-9; D gene: TRBD1; CDR3 protein: CASSSFDRGVYEQYF; CDR3 DNA: TGTGCCAGCAGCTCTTTCGACAGGGGGGTCTACGAGCAGTACTTC
J gene: TRBJ2-5; clone size: -; V gene: TRBV9; D gene: TRBD2; CDR3 protein: CASNLAEQETQYF; CDR3 DNA: TGTGCCAGCAACCTAGCGGAACAAGAGACCCAGTACTTC
J gene: TRBJ2-1; clone size: -; V gene: TRBV19; D gene: -; CDR3 protein: CASSIDSSPKGSYNEQFF; CDR3 DNA: TGTGCCAGTAGTATAGATAGCAGTCCCAAGGGCTCCTACAATGAGCAGTTCTTC
J gene: TRBJ1-1; clone size: -; V gene: TRBV19; D gene: -; CDR3 protein: CASGEVLMNTEAFF; CDR3 DNA: TGTGCCAGTGGGGAGGTCCTCATGAACACTGAAGCTTTCTTT
J gene: TRBJ2-7; clone size: -; V gene: TRBV7-8; D gene: -; CDR3 protein: CASSFGAGYSYEQYF; CDR3 DNA: TGTGCCAGCAGCTTTGGGGCGGGGTACTCCTACGAGCAGTACTTC
J gene: TRBJ2-3; clone size: -; V gene: TRBV27; D gene: -; CDR3 protein: CASSPSAGTDTQYF; CDR3 DNA: TGTGCCAGCAGCCCCTCCGCAGGGACGGATACGCAGTATTTT
J gene: TRBJ2-3; clone size: -; V gene: TRBV6-1; D gene: TRBD1; CDR3 protein: CASSEWQGEDTQYF; CDR3 DNA: TGTGCCAGCAGTGAATGGCAGGGGGAAGATACGCAGTATTTT
J gene: TRBJ2-7; clone size: once; V gene: TRBV29-1; D gene: -; CDR3 protein: CSLRTGYEQYF; CDR3 DNA: TGCAGCCTGAGGACGGGGTACGAGCAGTACTTC
J gene: TRBJ1-1; clone size: -; V gene: TRBV28; D gene: TRBD1; CDR3 protein: CASSWDRGEGTEAFF; CDR3 DNA: TGTGCCAGCAGTTGGGACAGGGGCGAGGGTACTGAAGCTTTCTTT
J gene: TRBJ2-3; clone size: -; V gene: TRBV7-2; D gene: -; CDR3 protein: CASSEPLRRGITDTQYF; CDR3 DNA: TGTGCCAGCAGCGAGCCCCTCAGGCGGGGAATCACAGATACGCAGTATTTT
J gene: TRBJ1-1; clone size: -; V gene: TRBV4-3; D gene: -; CDR3 protein: CASSLEDTGLMNTEAFF; CDR3 DNA: TGCGCCAGCAGCCTAGAGGATACAGGCCTCATGAACACTGAAGCTTTCTTT
J gene: TRBJ2-1; clone size: -; V gene: TRBV19; D gene: TRBD1; CDR3 protein: CASSLPGTGYNEQFF; CDR3 DNA: TGTGCCAGTAGCCTGCCCGGGACAGGGTACAATGAGCAGTTCTTC
J gene: TRBJ1-5; clone size: once; V gene: TRBV5-1; D gene: -; CDR3 protein: CASSLTGNNQPQHF; CDR3 DNA: TGCGCCAGCAGCTTGACAGGGAACAATCAGCCCCAGCATTTT
J gene: TRBJ1-1; clone size: once; V gene: TRBV7-9; D gene: -; CDR3 protein: CASSSLRPTVNTEAFF; CDR3 DNA: TGTGCCAGCAGCTCCCTCCGCCCGACAGTGAACACTGAAGCTTTCTTT
J gene: TRBJ2-7; clone size: -; V gene: TRBV5-1; D gene: -; CDR3 protein: CASSSELWGSYEQYF; CDR3 DNA: TGCGCCAGCAGCTCAGAACTGTGGGGCTCCTACGAGCAGTACTTC
J gene: TRBJ2-7; clone size: -; V gene: TRBV7-9; D gene: TRBD2; CDR3 protein: CASSATSGSTSYEQYF; CDR3 DNA: TGTGCCAGCAGCGCTACTAGCGGTTCTACCTCCTACGAGCAGTACTTC
J gene: TRBJ2-3; clone size: -; V gene: TRBV10-3; D gene: TRBD2; CDR3 protein: CAIRPTSGGYQDTQYF; CDR3 DNA: TGTGCCATCAGGCCTACTAGCGGGGGGTATCAAGATACGCAGTATTTT
J gene: TRBJ2-1; clone size: -; V gene: TRBV28; D gene: -; CDR3 protein: CASSLVGNEQFF; CDR3 DNA: TGTGCCAGCAGTTTGGTCGGGAACGAGCAGTTCTTC
J gene: TRBJ2-1; clone size: -; V gene: TRBV7-8; D gene: -; CDR3 protein: CASSLVFVSVSSYNEQFF; CDR3 DNA: TGTGCCAGCAGCTTAGTATTTGTTAGCGTGAGCTCCTACAATGAGCAGTTCTTC